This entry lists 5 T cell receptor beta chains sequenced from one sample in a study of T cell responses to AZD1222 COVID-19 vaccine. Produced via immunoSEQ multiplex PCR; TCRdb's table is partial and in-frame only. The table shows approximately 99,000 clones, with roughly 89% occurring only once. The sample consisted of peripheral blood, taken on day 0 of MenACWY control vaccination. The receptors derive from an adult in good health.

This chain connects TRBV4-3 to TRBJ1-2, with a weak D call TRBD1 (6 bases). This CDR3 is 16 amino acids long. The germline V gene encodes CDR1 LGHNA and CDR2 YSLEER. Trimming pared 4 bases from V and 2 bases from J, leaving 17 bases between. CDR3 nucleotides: TGCGCCAGCAGCCTGTCGACAGGACCTACAAACTATGGCTACACCTTC. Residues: CASSLSTGPTNYGYTF.

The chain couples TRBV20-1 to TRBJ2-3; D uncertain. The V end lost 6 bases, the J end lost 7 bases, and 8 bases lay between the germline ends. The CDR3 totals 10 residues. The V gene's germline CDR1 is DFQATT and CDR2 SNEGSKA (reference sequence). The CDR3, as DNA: TGCAGTGCCCGGCTAAATACGCAGTATTTT. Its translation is CSARLNTQYF.

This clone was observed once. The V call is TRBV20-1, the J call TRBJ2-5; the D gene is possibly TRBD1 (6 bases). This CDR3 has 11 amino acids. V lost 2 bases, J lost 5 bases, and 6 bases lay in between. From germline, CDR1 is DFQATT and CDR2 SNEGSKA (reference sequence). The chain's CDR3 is CSARTGETQYF. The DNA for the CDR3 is TGCAGTGCTAGAACAGGGGAGACCCAGTACTTC.

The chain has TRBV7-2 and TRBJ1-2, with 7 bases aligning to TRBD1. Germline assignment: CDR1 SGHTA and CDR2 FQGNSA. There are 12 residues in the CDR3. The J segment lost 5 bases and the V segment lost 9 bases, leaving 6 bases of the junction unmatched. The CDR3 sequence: CARDDRVYGYTF. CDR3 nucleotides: TGTGCCAGAGACGACAGGGTTTATGGCTACACCTTC.

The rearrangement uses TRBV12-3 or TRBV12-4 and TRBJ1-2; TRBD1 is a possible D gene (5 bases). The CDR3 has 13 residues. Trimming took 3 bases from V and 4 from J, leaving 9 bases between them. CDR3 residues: CASSLGQGYGYTF. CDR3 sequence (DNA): TGTGCCAGCAGTTTGGGTCAGGGCTATGGCTACACCTTC.